Each of the 24 T cell receptor beta chains below was sequenced from the same sample in a study of blood T cell repertoires in COVID-19. Measured with immunoSEQ multiplex PCR; TCRdb has only the in-frame clones, and not every one. This sample yields roughly 320,000 clones, of which around 84% are seen a single time; about 4.1% belongs to the top ten. The sequenced material came from PBMCs or T cells enriched from blood (not recorded which). The receptors derive from a young man who had recovered from COVID-19.

The rearrangement links TRBV6-5 to TRBJ1-5, with a possible D match to TRBD1 (5 bases). The CDR3 sequence is 15 residues long. The ends were cut back, 6 bases at V and 4 bases at J, with 16 bases in the middle. The V gene's germline CDR1 is MNHEY and CDR2 SVGAGI. CDR3 nucleotide sequence: TGTGCCAGCAGCCTTCGGGGGGACCCTAATCAGCCCCAGCATTTT. Its translation: CASSLRGDPNQPQHF.

The chain joins TRBV21-1 to TRBJ1-5; TRBD1 is taken as the D call from the table, unchecked against the DNA. TRBV21-1 is listed as a pseudogene. There are 17 residues in the CDR3. CDR3 loop: CASSTGQGEYNNQPQHF. The CDR3 nucleotides are TGTGCCAGCAGCACCGGACAGGGTGAATATAACAATCAGCCCCAGCATTTT.

J is TRBJ2-2 and V is TRBV3-1 (or the pseudogene TRBV3-2), with D possibly TRBD1 on 6 matching bases. This CDR3 is built from 15 residues. Germline V lookup: CDR1 LGHDT, CDR2 YNNKEL (reference sequence). The V and J ends lost 5 bases and 6 bases respectively, with 16 bases between them. Here the CDR3 reads CASSRRDKFSGELFF. The CDR3 coding sequence is TGTGCCAGCAGCAGACGGGACAAGTTTTCCGGGGAGCTGTTTTTT.

This clone was seen just once. The rearrangement uses TRBV4-2 and TRBJ2-7, with 11 positions matching TRBD2. Germline V gene sequence: CDR1 LGHNA, CDR2 YNFKEQ. V lost 0 bases to trimming and J lost 4 bases; unmatched junction nucleotides: 14. The CDR3 consists of 19 residues. The CDR3 DNA reads TGTGCCAGCAGCCAAGATCCGCTAGCGGGAGGCCCCCTTCTTTACGAGCAGTACTTC. It specifies CASSQDPLAGGPLLYEQYF.

The rearrangement uses TRBV29-1 and TRBJ1-3, with TRBD1 matching 8 bases. Unmatched junction bases numbered 7, after V lost 6 bases and J lost 3 bases. Germline values: CDR1 SQVTM, CDR2 ANQGSEA. CDR3 size: 14 residues. The CDR3 bases are TGCAGCGTCCGACAGGGGACCGGTGGAAACACCATATATTTT. Its protein is CSVRQGTGGNTIYF.

This chain links TRBV18 with TRBJ2-2; a possible D gene is TRBD1 (5 bases). V was pared by 2 bases and J by 2 bases, with 9 bases between. CDR3 length equals 15 residues. Germline V lookup: CDR1 KGHSH, CDR2 LQKENI. This CDR3 is CASSPGQINTGELFF. In DNA form, the CDR3 reads TGTGCCAGCTCACCAGGACAAATTAACACCGGGGAGCTGTTTTTT.

This chain connects TRBV11-2 to TRBJ2-7; 7 nucleotides agree with TRBD1. V trimming: 2 bases; J trimming: 2 bases; junction bases outside the gene matches: 9. Germline CDR1 is SGHAT and CDR2 is FQNNGV. The CDR3 sequence is 16 residues long. CDR3 protein: CASSLSRQGKTYEQYF. The DNA of the CDR3 is TGTGCCAGCAGCTTATCGAGACAGGGTAAGACCTACGAGCAGTACTTC. The variable domain in full, with the rest retrieved from reference TRBV11-2 and TRBJ2-7, is EAGVAQSPRYKIIEKRQSVAFWCNPISGHATLYWYQQILGQGPKLLIQFQNNGVVDDSQLPKDRFSAERLKGVDSTLKIQPAKLEDSAVYLCASSLSRQGKTYEQYFGPGTRLTVT.

This clone was seen a handful of times. Compared with germline, one end of the junction differs, possibly owing to a read error. The gene calls are TRBV19 and TRBJ1-3; 10 bases agree with TRBD1. The CDR3 consists of 14 residues. CDR1 and CDR2 from the germline V gene are LNHDA and SQIVND (reference sequence). The CDR3 sequence: CASSTRDRGTTIYF. The CDR3 DNA sequence: TGTGCCAGTAGTACCCGGGACAGGGGAACCACCATATATTTT.

This clone was counted once. The chain couples TRBV24-1 to TRBJ2-5; TRBD2 matches at 9 bases. The CDR3 covers 16 residues. The germline V gene encodes CDR1 KGHDR and CDR2 SFDVKD. The V segment lost 2 bases and the J segment 0 bases; nucleotides outside the gene matches: 3. CDR3 sequence (DNA): TGTGCCACCAGTGATTCTAGCGGGGCGAACCAAGAGACCCAGTACTTC. Translation gives CATSDSSGANQETQYF.

The chain joins TRBV30 to TRBJ2-7; possibly TRBD1 for D (5 bases). The V gene's germline CDR1 is GTSNPN and CDR2 SVGIG (reference sequence). This CDR3 contains 15 residues. The ends were cut back, 1 base at V and 0 bases at J, with 13 bases in the middle. The CDR3, as DNA: TGTGCCTGGAGTGCAACAGGACGTTACTCCTACGAGCAGTACTTC. It yields the protein CAWSATGRYSYEQYF.

The chain recombines TRBV28 with TRBJ2-7; TRBD1 aligns across 11 bases. The CDR3 is made up of 11 amino acids. With 11 bases clipped from V and 6 bases from J, the junction kept 3 bases outside the gene matches. Germline loops: CDR1 MDHEN, CDR2 SYDVKM. CDR3 loop: CAGGTGGEQYF. CDR3 bases: TGTGCCGGGGGGACAGGGGGCGAGCAGTACTTC.

The CDR3, as DNA: TGTGCCAGCAGTGAACCGGGACAGGGCTTGTACGAGCAGTACTTC. This codes for CASSEPGQGLYEQYF. The V gene is TRBV6-1, the J gene TRBJ2-7; 9 nucleotides align to TRBD1. V lost 2 bases and J lost 4; bases outside the gene matches: 6. In germline, CDR1 is MNHNS, CDR2 SASEGT. This CDR3 is 15 amino acids long.

The rearrangement uses TRBV24-1 and TRBJ2-7, with 8 positions matching TRBD1. Germline assignment: CDR1 KGHDR and CDR2 SFDVKD. The CDR3 is made up of 16 amino acids. Germline trimming cut 4 bases from V and 1 base from J; bases unmatched to any gene: 8. The CDR3 DNA reads TGTGCCACCAGTGACGCCGGGACAGGAGGTTCCTACGAGCAGTACTTC. Translation gives CATSDAGTGGSYEQYF.

CDR3 residues: CASSLIGQSLPVAKNIQYF. CDR3 in DNA: TGCGCCAGCAGCTTAATTGGACAGAGTTTACCCGTCGCCAAAAACATTCAGTACTTC. J is TRBJ2-4 and V is TRBV5-1; tentative D call: TRBD1 (6 bases). V was clipped by 2 bases and J by 1 base, with 22 bases between them. The CDR3 has 19 amino acids. The germline gives CDR1 SGHRS, CDR2 YFSETQ.

The chain joins TRBV2 to TRBJ1-3; D is ambiguous. V lost 7 bases and J 0 bases, leaving 16 bases between the germline ends. This CDR3 is built from 16 residues. Germline V CDR1 and CDR2: SNHLY, FYNNEI. CDR3 sequence reads: CASTEVPSSSGNTIYF. The DNA of the CDR3 is TGTGCCAGCACCGAGGTCCCATCGAGCTCTGGAAACACCATATATTTT.

The genes are TRBV25-1 and TRBJ2-4, with D possibly matching TRBD2 (6 bases). Trimming removed 6 bases from V and 1 base from J, with 13 bases in between. The V gene's germline CDR1 is MGHDK and CDR2 SYGVNS. The CDR3 sequence is 15 residues long. CDR3 nucleotides: TGTGCCAGCAGGGCGGAGGGGCCTGCCAAAAACATTCAGTACTTC. This sequence encodes CASRAEGPAKNIQYF.

The chain combines TRBV5-6 with TRBJ2-5; D is uncertain. The V end lost 0 bases, the J end lost 5 bases, and 14 bases lay between the germline ends. The germline V gene encodes CDR1 SGHDT and CDR2 YYEEEE. CDR3 length equals 15 residues. CDR3 bases: TGTGCCAGCAGCTTGGATTTTTACCTCGGGGAGACCCAGTACTTC. This translates into CASSLDFYLGETQYF.

The chain uses TRBV19 and TRBJ1-1, with D hard to call. The CDR3 loop spans 12 amino acids. Germline CDR1 and CDR2: LNHDA and SQIVND (reference sequence). Trimming cost V 3 bases and J 8 bases, with 10 bases left between them. The CDR3 coding sequence is TGTGCCAGTAGTATTCCCCCGGGGGAAGCTTTCTTT. It is translated as CASSIPPGEAFF.

This clone showed up just once. The V and J genes are TRBV5-1 and TRBJ2-7; the D gene is possibly TRBD2 (5 bases). The CDR3 has 15 amino acids. Germline V gives CDR1 SGHRS, CDR2 YFSETQ. Trimming took off 4 bases at V and 6 bases at J, with 20 bases between the two ends. The CDR3 loop reads CASSIIPGGGSEQYF. The DNA of the CDR3 is TGCGCCAGCAGCATCATCCCTGGCGGAGGAAGCGAGCAGTACTTC.

The rearrangement joins TRBV5-5 to TRBJ2-1; D unresolved. CDR1 SGHKS and CDR2 YYEKEE come from the germline V gene (reference sequence). Trimming removed 5 bases at V and 0 bases at J, with 12 bases between. CDR3 length: 15 residues. CDR3 coding DNA: TGTGCCAGCAGATTCAGTCCCCACTCCTACAATGAGCAGTTCTTC. Its protein is CASRFSPHSYNEQFF.

In this sample, this clone turned up a few times. J is TRBJ1-2 and V is TRBV3-1 (or the pseudogene TRBV3-2), with D possibly TRBD1 on 6 matching bases. The V gene's germline CDR1 is LGHDT and CDR2 YNNKEL (reference sequence). V was cut by 1 base and J by 2 bases, with 11 bases left in between. The CDR3 totals 15 residues. The CDR3 DNA follows: TGTGCCAGCAGCCAAGGCATCCAGGGGAACTATGGCTACACCTTC. It yields the protein CASSQGIQGNYGYTF.

This clone was seen a single time. This rearrangement joins TRBV19 to TRBJ2-1, with D possibly matching TRBD1 (6 bases). Deletions cut 1 base from V and 0 bases from J, with 16 bases between. Germline V gives CDR1 LNHDA, CDR2 SQIVND (reference sequence). The CDR3 contains 18 residues. The CDR3 bases are TGTGCCAGTAGTATAGTTTGGGCAGGGGCGAACTCCTACAATGAGCAGTTCTTC. It yields the protein CASSIVWAGANSYNEQFF.

CDR3: CASSVAGAGYTF. Written as DNA, the CDR3 is TGTGCCAGCAGCGTCGCAGGGGCCGGCTACACCTTC. The chain has TRBV5-4 and TRBJ1-2, with D perhaps TRBD1 (6 bases). The length of the CDR3 is 12 residues. Germline V gene lookup returns CDR1 SGHNT and CDR2 YYREEE (reference sequence). Trimming took off 4 bases at V and 8 bases at J, with 12 bases between the two ends. The full variable domain, with the rest looked up from reference TRBV5-4 and TRBJ1-2, is ETGVTQSPTHLIKTRGQQVTLRCSSQSGHNTVSWYQQALGQGPQFIFQYYREEENGRGNFPPRFSGLQFPNYSSELNVNALELDDSALYLCASSVAGAGYTFGSGTRLTVV.

This clone was observed a single time. The V gene is TRBV30, the J gene TRBJ1-1; possibly TRBD1 for D (6 bases). V shed 3 bases and J shed 4 bases, with 18 bases lying between them. CDR3 length equals 15 residues. In germline, CDR1 is GTSNPN, CDR2 SVGIG (reference sequence). In DNA, the CDR3 is TGTGCCTGGAGCCGCGGCGGGGGGCTGGGCACTGAAGCTTTCTTT. It specifies CAWSRGGGLGTEAFF.